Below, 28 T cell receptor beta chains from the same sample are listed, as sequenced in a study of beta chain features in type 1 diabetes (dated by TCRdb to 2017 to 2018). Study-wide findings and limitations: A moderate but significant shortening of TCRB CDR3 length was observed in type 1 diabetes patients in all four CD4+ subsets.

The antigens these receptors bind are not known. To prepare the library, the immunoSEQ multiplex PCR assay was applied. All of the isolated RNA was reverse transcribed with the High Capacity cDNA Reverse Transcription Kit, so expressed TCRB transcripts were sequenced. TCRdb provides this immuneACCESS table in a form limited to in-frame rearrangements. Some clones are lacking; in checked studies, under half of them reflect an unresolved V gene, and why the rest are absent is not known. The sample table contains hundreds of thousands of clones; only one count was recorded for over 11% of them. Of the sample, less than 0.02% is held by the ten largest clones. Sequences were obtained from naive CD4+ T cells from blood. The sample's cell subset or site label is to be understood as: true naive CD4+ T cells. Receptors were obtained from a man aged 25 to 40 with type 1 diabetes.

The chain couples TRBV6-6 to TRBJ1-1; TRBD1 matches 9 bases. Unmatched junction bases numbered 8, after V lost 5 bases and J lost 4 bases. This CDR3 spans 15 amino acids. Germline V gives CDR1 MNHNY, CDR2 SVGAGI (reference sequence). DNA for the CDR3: TGTGCCAGCAGTATAACAGGGGGCCTGGGCACTGAAGCTTTCTTT. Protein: CASSITGGLGTEAFF.

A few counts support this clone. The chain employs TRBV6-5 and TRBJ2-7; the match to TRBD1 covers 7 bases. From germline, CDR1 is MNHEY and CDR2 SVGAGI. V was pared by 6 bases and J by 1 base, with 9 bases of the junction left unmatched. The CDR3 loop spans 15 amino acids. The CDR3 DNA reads TGTGCCAGCAGCCCGCAGGGGGTACGGTCCTACGAGCAGTACTTC. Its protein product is CASSPQGVRSYEQYF.

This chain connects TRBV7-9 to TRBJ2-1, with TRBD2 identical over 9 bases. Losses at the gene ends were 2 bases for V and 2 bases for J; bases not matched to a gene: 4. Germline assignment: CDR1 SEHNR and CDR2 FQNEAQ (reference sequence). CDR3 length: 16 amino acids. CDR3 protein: CASSLIAGDPYNEQFF. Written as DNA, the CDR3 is TGTGCCAGCAGCTTAATAGCGGGAGACCCCTACAATGAGCAGTTCTTC.

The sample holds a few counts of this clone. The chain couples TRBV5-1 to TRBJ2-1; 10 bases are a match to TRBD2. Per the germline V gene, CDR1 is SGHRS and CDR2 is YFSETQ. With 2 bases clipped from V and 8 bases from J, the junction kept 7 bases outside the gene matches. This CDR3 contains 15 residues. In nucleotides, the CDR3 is TGCGCCAGCAGCTTAGAACTAGCGGGGAAGGATGAGCAGTTCTTC. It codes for CASSLELAGKDEQFF.

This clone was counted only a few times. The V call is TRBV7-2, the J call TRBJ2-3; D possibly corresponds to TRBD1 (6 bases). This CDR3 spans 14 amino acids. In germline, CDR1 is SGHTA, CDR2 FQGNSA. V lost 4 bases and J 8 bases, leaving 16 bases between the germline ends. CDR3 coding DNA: TGTGCCAGCAGCTCGATCCAGGGGCCAGGTACGCAGTATTTT. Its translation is CASSSIQGPGTQYF.

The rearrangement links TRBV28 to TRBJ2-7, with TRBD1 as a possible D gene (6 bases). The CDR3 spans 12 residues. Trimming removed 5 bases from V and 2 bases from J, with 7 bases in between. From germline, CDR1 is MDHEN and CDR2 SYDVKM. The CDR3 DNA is TGTGCCAGCAGTCGGGACACCTACGAGCAGTACTTC. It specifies CASSRDTYEQYF.

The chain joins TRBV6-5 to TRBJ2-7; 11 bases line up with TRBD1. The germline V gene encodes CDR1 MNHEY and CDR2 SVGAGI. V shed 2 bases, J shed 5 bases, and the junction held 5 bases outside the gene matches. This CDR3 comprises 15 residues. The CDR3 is CASSYAGTGGDEQYF. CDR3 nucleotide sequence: TGTGCCAGCAGTTACGCCGGGACAGGGGGTGACGAGCAGTACTTC.

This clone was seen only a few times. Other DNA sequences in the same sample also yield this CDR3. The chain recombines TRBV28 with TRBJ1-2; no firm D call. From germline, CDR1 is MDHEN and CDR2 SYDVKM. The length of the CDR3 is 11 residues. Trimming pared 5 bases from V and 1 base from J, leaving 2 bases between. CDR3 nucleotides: TGTGCCAGCAGTCTTAACTATGGCTACACCTTC. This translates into CASSLNYGYTF.

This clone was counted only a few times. CDR3 amino acids: CSGRTGTGVRDEQFF. The DNA for the CDR3 is TGCAGCGGGAGAACCGGGACAGGGGTCAGGGATGAGCAGTTCTTC. The rearrangement links TRBV29-1 to TRBJ2-1; TRBD1 aligns across 10 bases. CDR1 and CDR2 (germline): SQVTM, ANQGSEA. The CDR3 runs to 15 residues. V shed 7 bases and J 8 bases; nucleotides not matched to a gene: 14.

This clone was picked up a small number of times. This CDR3 is CASSSGQGILNTEAFF. The CDR3 DNA reads as TGTGCCAGCAGTTCGGGACAGGGGATTCTGAACACTGAAGCTTTCTTT. This chain uses TRBV7-3 with TRBJ1-1; 10 bases fit TRBD1. This CDR3 is 16 amino acids long. CDR1 SGHTA and CDR2 FQGTGA come from the germline V gene. V was clipped by 6 bases and J by 0 bases; unmatched bases: 7.

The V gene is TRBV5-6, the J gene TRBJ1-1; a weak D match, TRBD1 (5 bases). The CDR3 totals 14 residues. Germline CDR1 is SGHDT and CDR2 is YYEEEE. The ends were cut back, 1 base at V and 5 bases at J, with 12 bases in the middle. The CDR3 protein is CASSLYQGWTEAFF. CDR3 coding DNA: TGTGCCAGCAGCTTGTACCAGGGATGGACTGAAGCTTTCTTT.

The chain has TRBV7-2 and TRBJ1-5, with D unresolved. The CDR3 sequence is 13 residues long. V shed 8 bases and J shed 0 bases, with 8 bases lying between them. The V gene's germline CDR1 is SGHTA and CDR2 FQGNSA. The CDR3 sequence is CASSADSNQPQHF. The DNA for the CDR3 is TGTGCCAGCTCCGCAGATAGCAATCAGCCCCAGCATTTT.

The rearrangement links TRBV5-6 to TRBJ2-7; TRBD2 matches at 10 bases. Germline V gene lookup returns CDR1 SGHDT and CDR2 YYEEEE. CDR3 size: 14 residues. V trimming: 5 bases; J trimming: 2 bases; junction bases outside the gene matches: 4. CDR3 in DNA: TGTGCCAGCAGAGGTGGGACTAGCGCCTACGAGCAGTACTTC. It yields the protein CASRGGTSAYEQYF.

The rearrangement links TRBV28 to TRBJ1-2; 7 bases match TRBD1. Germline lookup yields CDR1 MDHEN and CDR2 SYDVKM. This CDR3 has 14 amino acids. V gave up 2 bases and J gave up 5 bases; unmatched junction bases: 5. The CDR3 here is CASSLGTATYGYTF. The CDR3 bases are TGTGCCAGCAGTTTAGGGACAGCAACGTATGGCTACACCTTC.

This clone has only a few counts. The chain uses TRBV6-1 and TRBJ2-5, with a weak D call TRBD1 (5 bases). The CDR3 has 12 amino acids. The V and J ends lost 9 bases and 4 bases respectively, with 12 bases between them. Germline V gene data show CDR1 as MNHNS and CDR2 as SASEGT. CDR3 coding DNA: TGTGCCAGTCTGCAGGGCGGAGAGACCCAGTACTTC. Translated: CASLQGGETQYF.

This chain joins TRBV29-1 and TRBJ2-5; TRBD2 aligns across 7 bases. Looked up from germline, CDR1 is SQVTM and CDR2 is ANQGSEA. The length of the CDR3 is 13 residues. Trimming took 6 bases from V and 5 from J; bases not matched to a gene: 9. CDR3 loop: CSVPGGLRETQYF. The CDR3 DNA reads TGCAGCGTCCCTGGGGGACTACGGGAGACCCAGTACTTC.

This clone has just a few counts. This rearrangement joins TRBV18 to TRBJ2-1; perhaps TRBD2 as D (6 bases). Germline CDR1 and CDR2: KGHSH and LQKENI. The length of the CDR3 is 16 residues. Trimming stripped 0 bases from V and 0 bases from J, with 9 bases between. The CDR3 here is CASSPPEGHSYNEQFF. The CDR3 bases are TGTGCCAGCTCACCACCGGAGGGGCACTCCTACAATGAGCAGTTCTTC.

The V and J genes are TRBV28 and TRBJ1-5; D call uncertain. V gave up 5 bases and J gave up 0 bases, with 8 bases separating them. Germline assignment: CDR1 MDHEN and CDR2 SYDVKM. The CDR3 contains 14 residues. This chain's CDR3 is CASSEGYSNQPQHF. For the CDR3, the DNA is TGTGCCAGCAGTGAGGGATATAGCAATCAGCCCCAGCATTTT.

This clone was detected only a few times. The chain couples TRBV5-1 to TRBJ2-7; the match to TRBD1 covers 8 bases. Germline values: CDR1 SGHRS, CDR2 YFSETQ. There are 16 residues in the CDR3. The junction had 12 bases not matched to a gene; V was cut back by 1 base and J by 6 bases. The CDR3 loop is CASSLPEGQGLSEQYF. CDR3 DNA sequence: TGCGCCAGCAGCTTGCCTGAAGGACAGGGCCTCAGCGAGCAGTACTTC.

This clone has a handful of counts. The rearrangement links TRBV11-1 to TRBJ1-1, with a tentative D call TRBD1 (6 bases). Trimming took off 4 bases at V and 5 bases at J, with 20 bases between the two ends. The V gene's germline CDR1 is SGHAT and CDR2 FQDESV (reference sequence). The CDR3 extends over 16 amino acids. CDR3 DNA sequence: TGTGCCAGCAGCTCTCTACTGGACAGAAAAGGGACTGAAGCTTTCTTT. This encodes CASSSLLDRKGTEAFF.

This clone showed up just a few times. The CDR3 loop is CASSQVLAVTYNEQFF. Here the CDR3 DNA reads TGTGCCAGCAGCCAAGTCCTAGCGGTAACCTACAATGAGCAGTTCTTC. This rearrangement joins TRBV14 to TRBJ2-1; 7 bases line up with TRBD2. Germline CDR1 and CDR2: SGHDN and FVKESK. The trim removed 1 base at V and 2 bases at J, leaving 5 bases unmatched. The CDR3 is 16 amino acids.

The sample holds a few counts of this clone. This CDR3 is CAWSQGIPNIQYF. The CDR3 region has the DNA TGTGCCTGGAGTCAGGGGATACCGAACATTCAGTACTTC. This rearrangement joins TRBV30 to TRBJ2-4, with D possibly matching TRBD1 (6 bases). Germline values: CDR1 GTSNPN, CDR2 SVGIG (reference sequence). The CDR3 covers 13 residues. The germline V and J ends were trimmed by 2 bases and 7 bases, with 12 bases remaining between them.

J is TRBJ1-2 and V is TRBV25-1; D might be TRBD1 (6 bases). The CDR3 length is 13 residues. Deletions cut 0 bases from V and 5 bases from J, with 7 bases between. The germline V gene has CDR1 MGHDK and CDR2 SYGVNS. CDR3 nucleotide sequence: TGTGCCAGCAGTGAATATACAGGGTATGGCTACACCTTC. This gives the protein CASSEYTGYGYTF.

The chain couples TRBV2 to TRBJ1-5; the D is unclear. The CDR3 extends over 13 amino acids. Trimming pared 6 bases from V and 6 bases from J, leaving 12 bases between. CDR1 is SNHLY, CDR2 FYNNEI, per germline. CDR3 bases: TGTGCCAGCAGGGAACAGTTTACTCAGCCCCAGCATTTT. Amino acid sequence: CASREQFTQPQHF.

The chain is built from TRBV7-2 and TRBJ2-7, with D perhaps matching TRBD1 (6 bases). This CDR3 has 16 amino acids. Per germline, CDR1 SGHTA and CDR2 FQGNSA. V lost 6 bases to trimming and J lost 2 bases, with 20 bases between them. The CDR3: CASSPQGYRAAYEQYF. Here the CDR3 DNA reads TGTGCCAGCAGTCCGCAGGGGTATCGGGCGGCCTACGAGCAGTACTTC.

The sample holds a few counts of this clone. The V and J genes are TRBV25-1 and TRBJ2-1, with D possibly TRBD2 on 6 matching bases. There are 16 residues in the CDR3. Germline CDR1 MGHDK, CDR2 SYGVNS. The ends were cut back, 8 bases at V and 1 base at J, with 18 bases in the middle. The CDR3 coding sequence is TGTGCCAGCGGTCCCGTGACGGGAGCATCCTACAATGAGCAGTTCTTC. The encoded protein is CASGPVTGASYNEQFF.

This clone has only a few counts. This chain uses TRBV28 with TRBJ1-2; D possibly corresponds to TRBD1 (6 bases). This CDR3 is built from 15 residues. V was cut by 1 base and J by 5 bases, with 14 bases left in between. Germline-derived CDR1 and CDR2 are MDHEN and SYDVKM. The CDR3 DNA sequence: TGTGCCAGCAGTTTATTTCGGCAGGGGACATATGGCTACACCTTC. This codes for CASSLFRQGTYGYTF.

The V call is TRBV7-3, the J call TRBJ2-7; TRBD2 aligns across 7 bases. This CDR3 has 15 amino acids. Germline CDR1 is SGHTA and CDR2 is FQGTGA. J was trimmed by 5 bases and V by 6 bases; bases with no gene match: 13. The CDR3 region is CASRGPGTTLNEQYF. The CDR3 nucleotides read TGTGCCAGCAGGGGACCCGGGACTACGCTGAACGAGCAGTACTTC.